This is a list of T cell receptor beta chains from one sample in a study of blood T cell repertoires in COVID-19. Using immunoSEQ multiplex PCR, the repertoire was profiled, and TCRdb retains in-frame clones only, with some absent. The sample has over 90,000 clones; around 87% are singletons. Sequenced input: peripheral blood. Every receptor here comes from a human donor in a cohort sampled during active COVID-19. Each CDR3 is given with its conserved first and last residue. A D gene is named only where the DNA matches it firmly. Size is stated for part of the rows, as once, few or many counts, or as a class when the clone is expanded.

cdr3_aa cdr3_nt j_call clone_size cdr3_length d_call v_call
CSVSPSGSREQFF TGCAGCGTTTCCCCTAGCGGGAGCCGTGAGCAGTTCTTC TRBJ2-1 - 13 TRBD2 TRBV29-1
CALPFPVCTEKLFF TGTGCCCTACCTTTTCCGGTTTGTACTGAAAAACTGTTTTTT TRBJ1-4 - 14 - TRBV11-1
CSVEVPARQKLFF TGCAGCGTTGAAGTCCCTGCTCGACAGAAACTGTTTTTT TRBJ1-4 - 13 - TRBV29-1
CASSPFGQGTQWSHGYTF TGTGCCAGCAGTCCCTTCGGACAGGGTACCCAGTGGAGTCATGGCTACACCTTC TRBJ1-2 - 18 TRBD1 TRBV27
CASSYSRRDTGYTF TGTGCCAGCAGTTACAGTCGCAGGGACACGGGCTACACCTTC TRBJ1-2 - 14 - TRBV6-5
CASSLGAGAGRYGYTF TGTGCCAGCAGCTTAGGGGCGGGGGCGGGTAGGTATGGCTACACCTTC TRBJ1-2 once 16 - TRBV7-2
CSVLGHPDGNTIYF TGCAGCGTTCTCGGACATCCTGACGGAAACACCATATATTTT TRBJ1-3 - 14 - TRBV29-1
CASSQRAGGVDSPLHF TGTGCCAGCAGCCAACGGGCAGGGGGTGTTGATTCACCCCTCCACTTT TRBJ1-6 - 16 TRBD1 TRBV4-2
CASSPLGKLAGNTDTQYF TGTGCCAGCAGTCCTTTGGGGAAGCTAGCGGGGAACACAGATACGCAGTATTTT TRBJ2-3 - 18 TRBD2 TRBV28
CASSLSTRGNQPQHF TGCGCCAGCAGCCTCTCGACACGGGGGAATCAGCCCCAGCATTTT TRBJ1-5 - 15 - TRBV4-1
CASRVLANYGYTF TGTGCCAGCAGGGTACTAGCTAACTATGGCTACACCTTC TRBJ1-2 - 13 - TRBV28
CATSEANEQFF TGTGCCACCAGCGAGGCGAATGAGCAGTTCTTC TRBJ2-1 - 11 - TRBV15
CSAMSGSNTGELFF TGCAGCGCCATGTCGGGATCGAACACCGGGGAGCTGTTTTTT TRBJ2-2 - 14 - TRBV29-1
CASSLDGQGASTGELFF TGTGCCAGCAGCTTAGATGGACAGGGGGCGAGTACCGGGGAGCTGTTTTTT TRBJ2-2 many 17 TRBD1 TRBV7-2
CASSPNPGQSNYGYTF TGTGCCAGCAGTCCCAACCCGGGACAGTCAAACTATGGCTACACCTTC TRBJ1-2 - 16 TRBD1 TRBV27
CASSPSGANYGYTF TGTGCCAGTAGTCCCAGCGGAGCTAACTATGGCTACACCTTC TRBJ1-2 - 14 - TRBV19
CASSRRSQGTNTEAFF TGTGCCAGCAGCCGCCGCTCACAGGGGACGAACACTGAAGCTTTCTTT TRBJ1-1 - 16 TRBD1 TRBV3-1/TRBV3-2
CAISGGGAGGTEAFF TGTGCCATCAGTGGAGGGGGCGCAGGTGGCACTGAAGCTTTCTTT TRBJ1-1 once 15 TRBD1 TRBV10-3
CSVRQNSYEQYF TGCAGCGTGAGGCAGAACTCCTACGAGCAGTACTTC TRBJ2-7 - 12 - TRBV29-1
CASSLNPIAGGGELFF TGTGCCAGCAGCTTAAACCCGATAGCGGGAGGAGGGGAGCTGTTTTTT TRBJ2-2 - 16 TRBD2 TRBV7-3
CASSSSGTDNSPLHF TGTGCCAGCAGCTCCTCCGGGACAGACAATTCACCCCTCCACTTT TRBJ1-6 - 15 TRBD1 TRBV5-5
CASRRGLADTQYF TGCGCCAGCAGGCGCGGACTAGCAGATACGCAGTATTTT TRBJ2-3 - 13 TRBD2 TRBV5-1
CASSPDQDSEQYF TGTGCCAGCTCACCGGACCAAGACAGCGAGCAGTACTTC TRBJ2-7 - 13 - TRBV18
CASSVKTGGTEAFF TGCGCCAGCAGCGTAAAAACAGGGGGAACTGAAGCTTTCTTT TRBJ1-1 - 14 TRBD1 TRBV5-1
CASSPGQGYETQYF TGTGCCAGCAGCCCGGGACAGGGATACGAGACCCAGTACTTC TRBJ2-5 - 14 TRBD1 TRBV5-6
CAISESSQATDTQYF TGTGCCATCAGTGAGTCTTCACAGGCCACAGATACGCAGTATTTT TRBJ2-3 - 15 - TRBV10-3
CASSASDREVNEQYF TGTGCCAGCAGCGCATCGGACAGGGAGGTTAACGAGCAGTACTTC TRBJ2-7 once 15 TRBD1 TRBV6-5
CASSAHQGSTEAFF TGCGCCAGCAGCGCACACCAGGGGTCCACTGAAGCTTTCTTT TRBJ1-1 - 14 - TRBV5-1
CASGGDSYNEQFF TGTGCCAGCGGGGGGGACTCCTACAATGAGCAGTTCTTC TRBJ2-1 few 13 TRBD2 TRBV9
CATNNRGNQPQHF TGTGCCACCAACAACAGGGGCAATCAGCCCCAGCATTTT TRBJ1-5 - 13 - TRBV15
CASSVDRVNTEAFF TGCGCCAGCAGCGTAGACAGGGTCAACACTGAAGCTTTCTTT TRBJ1-1 - 14 TRBD1 TRBV5-1
CASSDMGFRRVSSYEQYF TGTGCCAGCAGTGACATGGGCTTCAGGCGGGTGTCCTCCTACGAGCAGTACTTC TRBJ2-7 - 18 - TRBV6-4
CASSPRSTWTGNGLSTDTQYF TGTGCCAGCTCACCTCGCTCGACTTGGACAGGGAATGGTCTCAGCACAGATACGCAGTATTTT TRBJ2-3 - 21 TRBD1 TRBV18
CASSYSISYNEQFF TGTGCCAGCAGTTACTCGATCAGCTACAATGAGCAGTTCTTC TRBJ2-1 - 14 - TRBV6-2/TRBV6-3
CASSAQGTYGYTF TGTGCCAGCAGCGCACAGGGTACCTATGGCTACACCTTC TRBJ1-2 - 13 - TRBV9
CASSLGLAGGQAYEQYF TGTGCCAGCAGCTTGGGACTAGCGGGAGGCCAAGCCTACGAGCAGTACTTC TRBJ2-7 - 17 TRBD2 TRBV5-4
CASSPWTGVNTEAFF TGTGCCAGCAGTCCCTGGACAGGGGTGAACACTGAAGCTTTCTTT TRBJ1-1 - 15 TRBD1 TRBV28
CASSQDSALTGELFF TGCGCCAGCAGCCAAGATAGTGCACTCACCGGGGAGCTGTTTTTT TRBJ2-2 - 15 - TRBV4-3
CASSLGQGRGYTF TGTGCCAGCAGTTTGGGGCAGGGTAGGGGCTACACCTTC TRBJ1-2 - 13 - TRBV12-3/TRBV12-4
CASRTRTGVDYGYTF TGTGCCAGCAGGACTCGGACAGGGGTCGACTATGGCTACACCTTC TRBJ1-2 - 15 TRBD1 TRBV6-5
CASSPYRGNPEAFF TGCGCCAGCAGCCCGTACAGGGGAAACCCTGAAGCTTTCTTT TRBJ1-1 - 14 TRBD1 TRBV4-1
CSASRRSSTDTQYF TGCAGTGCTAGTCGTCGGTCTAGCACAGATACGCAGTATTTT TRBJ2-3 few 14 - TRBV20-1
CASSPQGQGSSTEAFF TGTGCCAGCAGCCCCCAGGGACAGGGGTCGAGCACTGAAGCTTTCTTT TRBJ1-1 - 16 TRBD1 TRBV3-1/TRBV3-2
CASSPQSKEYQETQYF TGTGCCAGCAGCCCCCAGTCAAAGGAGTACCAAGAGACCCAGTACTTC TRBJ2-5 - 16 - TRBV7-9
CASSRGQGRQYF TGTGCCAGCAGTCGAGGACAGGGAAGGCAGTACTTC TRBJ2-7 many 12 TRBD1 TRBV2
CASKSASDNYNEQFF TGTGCCAGTAAAAGCGCTAGCGACAACTACAATGAGCAGTTCTTC TRBJ2-1 - 15 - TRBV19
CASSQGGREYGYTF TGTGCCAGCAGCCAAGGCGGCCGGGAATATGGCTACACCTTC TRBJ1-2 - 14 - TRBV3-1/TRBV3-2
CASTAAGTGGVYEQYF TGTGCCAGCACAGCTGCAGGGACAGGGGGCGTCTACGAGCAGTACTTC TRBJ2-7 - 16 TRBD1 TRBV2
CASSTGGAGDTQYF TGTGCCAGCAGCACCGGTGGGGCCGGGGATACGCAGTATTTT TRBJ2-3 - 14 - TRBV7-3
CASSSSTGTGEPYEQYF TGCGCCAGCAGCTCTTCGACCGGGACAGGGGAGCCCTACGAGCAGTACTTC TRBJ2-7 - 17 TRBD1 TRBV5-1
CASSLGRGLYNSPLHF TGTGCCAGCAGTTTAGGTCGAGGGCTGTATAATTCACCCCTCCACTTT TRBJ1-6 once 16 - TRBV27
CASSQGLAVTYEQYF TGCGCCAGCAGCCAAGGTCTGGCCGTAACCTACGAGCAGTACTTC TRBJ2-7 - 15 - TRBV4-1
CASSLRVRGAATNEKLFF TGTGCCAGCAGTTTAAGGGTCAGGGGGGCCGCAACTAATGAAAAACTGTTTTTT TRBJ1-4 - 18 TRBD1 TRBV27
CASSYPVAGTDTQYF TGTGCCAGCAGCTACCCTGTGGCTGGCACAGATACGCAGTATTTT TRBJ2-3 - 15 - TRBV5-6